The next 14 T cell receptor beta chains were all read from a single sample in a study of cytomegalovirus exposure and HLA in healthy donors. 60 Vbeta and 13 Jbeta primers were used in PCR. Assay used: immunoSEQ multiplex PCR; TCRdb lists only in-frame clones, some missing. The sample contains 130,000 to 150,000 clones, roughly 80% of which appear only once. Sequencing used PBMCs. The receptors derive from a man under 40 in good health and CMV-seropositive.

The chain combines TRBV5-4 with TRBJ2-2; D gene uncertain. Trimming removed 3 bases from V and 3 bases from J, with 15 bases in between. Germline CDR1 SGHNT, CDR2 YYREEE (reference sequence). The CDR3 covers 16 residues. The chain's CDR3 is CASSSPKPGDTGELFF. The CDR3 coding sequence is TGTGCCAGCAGCTCACCAAAACCAGGCGACACCGGGGAGCTGTTTTTT.

The rearrangement uses TRBV29-1 and TRBJ2-5; TRBD2 agrees at 9 bases. The junction had 6 bases not matched to a gene; V was cut back by 3 bases and J by 1 base. This CDR3 contains 15 residues. Germline V gene lookup returns CDR1 SQVTM and CDR2 ANQGSEA. The CDR3 loop is CSVERGGRGQETQYF. The CDR3 nucleotides are TGCAGCGTTGAGCGGGGGGGCCGGGGCCAAGAGACCCAGTACTTC. Looking up the rest from reference TRBV29-1 and TRBJ2-5 gives the full variable domain: SAVISQKPSRDICQRGTSLTIQCQVDSQVTMMFWYRQQPGQSLTLIATANQGSEATYESGFVIDKFPISRPNLTFSTLTVSNMSPEDSSIYLCSVERGGRGQETQYFGPGTRLLVL.

The chain joins TRBV28 to TRBJ2-1, with D perhaps matching TRBD2 (6 bases). The CDR3 sequence is 20 residues long. Germline V gene lookup returns CDR1 MDHEN and CDR2 SYDVKM. The V and J ends lost 1 base and 5 bases respectively, with 27 bases between them. The CDR3 sequence is CASSLFRAGEPGTYDNEQFF. In nucleotides, the CDR3 is TGTGCCAGCAGTTTATTTAGGGCGGGCGAACCCGGGACTTATGACAATGAGCAGTTCTTC.

The V gene is TRBV27, the J gene TRBJ2-1, with TRBD2 matching 13 bases. The CDR3 has 16 residues. The germline V gene encodes CDR1 MNHEY and CDR2 SMNVEV (reference sequence). V lost 6 bases and J lost 7; bases outside the gene matches: 9. CDR3 loop: CASRLLAGGPGNEQFF. The CDR3 DNA reads TGTGCCAGCAGGTTACTAGCGGGAGGGCCTGGGAATGAGCAGTTCTTC.

The V gene is TRBV19, the J gene TRBJ2-1; possibly TRBD1 for D (6 bases). Between the trimmed V and J ends, which lost 4 bases and 10 bases, there was a span of 8 bases. This CDR3 is 11 amino acids long. Germline V gene data show CDR1 as LNHDA and CDR2 as SQIVND (reference sequence). This CDR3 is CASSNDREQFF. The CDR3 DNA is TGTGCCAGTAGTAACGACAGGGAGCAGTTCTTC.

This sequence joins TRBV6-5 and TRBJ1-2; 9 bases align to TRBD1. Looked up from germline, CDR1 is MNHEY and CDR2 is SVGAGI. The CDR3 is made up of 15 amino acids. With 6 bases clipped from V and 3 bases from J, the junction kept 8 bases outside the gene matches. CDR3 sequence (DNA): TGTGCCAGCAGGGCAACAGGGGGCGCGGACTATGGCTACACCTTC. Encoded protein: CASRATGGADYGYTF.

The rearrangement links TRBV11-2 to TRBJ1-5; 8 positions match TRBD1. V was pared by 5 bases and J by 3 bases, with 6 bases of the junction left unmatched. CDR1 and CDR2 from the germline V gene are SGHAT and FQNNGV. The CDR3 is 15 residues long. CDR3 coding DNA: TGTGCCAGCAGCGTGACAGGGGCGGACAATCAGCCCCAGCATTTT. This codes for CASSVTGADNQPQHF.

This chain links TRBV7-9 with TRBJ2-7, with D maybe TRBD2 (6 bases). The length of the CDR3 is 14 residues. Between the trimmed V and J ends, which lost 4 bases and 5 bases, there was a span of 15 bases. The V gene's germline CDR1 is SEHNR and CDR2 FQNEAQ (reference sequence). CDR3 DNA sequence: TGTGCCAGCAGCTCCCCGGGGGTAACCCACGAGCAGTACTTC. Translating it yields CASSSPGVTHEQYF.

V is TRBV11-2 and J is TRBJ2-5; the D is unclear. Looked up from germline, CDR1 is SGHAT and CDR2 is FQNNGV. The V end lost 5 bases, the J end lost 3 bases, and 4 bases lay between the germline ends. The CDR3 length is 11 residues. CDR3 DNA sequence: TGTGCCAGCAGCGTCAAAGAGACCCAGTACTTC. It encodes CASSVKETQYF. Drawing the rest from reference TRBV11-2 and TRBJ2-5, the complete variable domain is EAGVAQSPRYKIIEKRQSVAFWCNPISGHATLYWYQQILGQGPKLLIQFQNNGVVDDSQLPKDRFSAERLKGVDSTLKIQPAKLEDSAVYLCASSVKETQYFGPGTRLLVL.

The gene calls are TRBV5-1 and TRBJ1-1; no reliable D call. Germline-derived CDR1 and CDR2 are SGHRS and YFSETQ. This CDR3 contains 14 residues. The V and J ends lost 0 bases and 4 bases respectively, with 10 bases between them. The chain's CDR3 is CASSLELQTTEAFF. CDR3 sequence (DNA): TGCGCCAGCAGCTTGGAGTTACAGACCACTGAAGCTTTCTTT. The full variable domain, with the rest looked up from reference TRBV5-1 and TRBJ1-1, is KAGVTQTPRYLIKTRGQQVTLSCSPISGHRSVSWYQQTPGQGLQFLFEYFSETQRNKGNFPGRFSGRQFSNSRSEMNVSTLELGDSALYLCASSLELQTTEAFFGQGTRLTVV.

This chain uses TRBV7-6 with TRBJ2-1; the D gene is possibly TRBD2 (6 bases). In germline, CDR1 is SGHVS, CDR2 FNYEAQ. V gave up 2 bases and J gave up 2 bases, with 13 bases separating them. The CDR3 has 16 residues. The CDR3 bases are TGTGCCAGCAGCTTATTGATAGGGGAGGCCTACAATGAGCAGTTCTTC. Translating gives CASSLLIGEAYNEQFF.

This clone was seen more than once but under ten times. The chain has TRBV4-1 and TRBJ1-2; no clear D gene. CDR3 size: 15 residues. Trimming pared 0 bases from V and 2 bases from J, leaving 10 bases between. Germline CDR1 MGHRA, CDR2 YSYEKL. CDR3 bases: TGCGCCAGCAGCCAAGATTTAGACACCAACTATGGCTACACCTTC. This sequence encodes CASSQDLDTNYGYTF.

V gene TRBV5-1 combines with J gene TRBJ1-3; D uncertain. This CDR3 contains 14 residues. Trimming cost V 4 bases and J 3 bases, with 11 bases left between them. In germline, CDR1 is SGHRS, CDR2 YFSETQ. CDR3 protein: CASSPGGLGNTIYF. The CDR3, as DNA: TGCGCCAGCAGCCCTGGTGGGCTTGGAAACACCATATATTTT.

J is TRBJ1-5 and V is TRBV30; D perhaps matches TRBD1 (5 bases). The germline V gene has CDR1 GTSNPN and CDR2 SVGIG (reference sequence). Trimming pared 3 bases from V and 0 bases from J, leaving 15 bases between. This CDR3 is 16 amino acids long. The CDR3 loop reads CAWSEKRGYSNQPQHF. For the CDR3, the DNA is TGTGCCTGGAGCGAGAAAAGGGGCTATAGCAATCAGCCCCAGCATTTT.